The clone carrying this TCR beta chain showed up just once. This sample was included in a study of cytomegalovirus exposure and HLA in healthy donors. The CDR3 contains 15 residues. V shed 0 bases and J 2 bases; nucleotides not matched to a gene: 1. Germline loops: CDR1 MNHNS, CDR2 SASEGT. The PCR contained 60 Vbeta and 13 Jbeta primers. The repertoire was sequenced with immunoSEQ multiplex PCR; TCRdb's copy has only in-frame clones and lacks some. Among around 150,000 clones listed, 64% were seen once. Sequencing was carried out using PBMCs. The sequence came from a woman aged 25 to 39 in good health and CMV-seropositive. The rearrangement uses TRBV6-1 and TRBJ2-7, with TRBD2 matching 10 bases. As DNA, the CDR3 is TGTGCCAGCAGTGAAGCGCTAGCGGGAGCCTACGAGCAGTACTTC. Residues: CASSEALAGAYEQYF.